Given below is one TCR beta chain in context. Its antigen remains unknown. Other DNA sequences from this sample encode an identical CDR3 as well. This record belongs to a study of neoadjuvant nivolumab and ipilimumab in lung cancer. General study points: Only two of four nivolumab-treated tumors gained richness and clonality by surgery. Resected-tumor TCR richness correlated positively with pretherapy blood richness.

Clones were sequenced by immunoSEQ multiplex PCR, and TCRdb holds only the in-frame ones, with some missing. The sample shows tens of thousands of clones, over 80% of them seen only once. The germline V and J ends were trimmed by 3 bases and 3 bases, with 6 bases remaining between them. The germline CDR1 and CDR2 sequences are SGHDN and FVKESK. This CDR3 has 14 amino acids. Sequencing used peripheral blood, obtained before neoadjuvant nivolumab, alone or with ipilimumab. The TCR comes from an adult with non-small cell lung cancer. The chain joins TRBV14 to TRBJ1-6, with D perhaps TRBD1 (5 bases). The chain's CDR3 is CASSQGRYNSPLHF. CDR3 DNA: TGTGCCAGCAGCCAGGGACGCTATAATTCACCCCTCCACTTT.